The present entry profiles one TCR beta chain with its context. Assay used: immunoSEQ multiplex PCR; TCRdb lists only in-frame clones, some missing. The sample comprises more than 400,000 clones, approximately 81% of which are singletons, and 10% to 15% rests with the top ten. This sample is drawn from a study of shared clonotypes between healthy human individuals. Sequencing was carried out using PBMCs. The sequence was collected from a woman aged 40 to 50 in good health. Some clones in this sample may be carry-over from other donors' samples.

The CDR3 region is CAWSETGRGNTEAFF. The DNA for the CDR3 is TGTGCCTGGAGTGAAACCGGGCGCGGAAACACTGAAGCTTTCTTT. This rearrangement joins TRBV30 to TRBJ1-1; D unclear. V gave up 1 base and J gave up 2 bases, with 14 bases separating them. This CDR3 region has 15 residues. In germline, CDR1 is GTSNPN, CDR2 SVGIG (reference sequence).